This section outlines one TCR beta chain sequence together with its context. The antigen remains unidentified. The CDR3 has 15 amino acids. The V end lost 5 bases, the J end lost 4 bases, and 17 bases lay between the germline ends. Germline-derived CDR1 and CDR2 are SGHAT and FQDESV (reference sequence). Described treatment: about 20 received Ad26.COV2.S at low or high dose, single or two shots; about 5 received placebo; per-sample allocation not given. The samples date from day 63 after the first vaccine or placebo injection. Recruitment in Boston yielded a donor of adult age, 18-55 years. The table came from immunoSEQ multiplex PCR; TCRdb's copy has only in-frame clones and leaves some out. The table lists 450,000 to 550,000 clones, about 88% of them singletons. The data derive from a study of Ad26.COV2.S vaccination and SARS-CoV-2 variants. General observations from the study: Spike-specific TCR breadth was greater in vaccine than placebo recipients. Total T cell responses, in the TCR breadth and depth analyses, may have been underestimated. Breadth, reportedly substantial, characterized the spike-specific CD8+ and CD4+ T cell responses after vaccination.

The chain links TRBV11-1 to TRBJ1-1; no clear D. This clonotype was sampled from a person between 18 and 65 years old who received the Ad26.COV2.S COVID-19 vaccine or a placebo. The material sequenced was peripheral blood, taken in a trial of Ad26.COV2.S vaccine versus placebo. The CDR3 sequence: CASSPHPARSTEAFF. In nucleotides, the CDR3 is TGTGCCAGCAGCCCCCACCCGGCCAGGTCCACTGAAGCTTTCTTT.